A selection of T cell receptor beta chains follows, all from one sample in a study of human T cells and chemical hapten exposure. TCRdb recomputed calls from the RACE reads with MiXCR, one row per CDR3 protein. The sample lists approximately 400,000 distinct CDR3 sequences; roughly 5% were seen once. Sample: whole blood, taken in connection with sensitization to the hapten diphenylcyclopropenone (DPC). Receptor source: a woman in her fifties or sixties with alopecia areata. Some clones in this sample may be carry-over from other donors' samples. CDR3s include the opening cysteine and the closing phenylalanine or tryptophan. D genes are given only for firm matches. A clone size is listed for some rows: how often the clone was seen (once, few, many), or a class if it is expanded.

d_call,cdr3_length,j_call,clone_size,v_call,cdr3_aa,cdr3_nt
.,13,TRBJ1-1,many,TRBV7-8,CASSSRTAFEAFF,TGTGCCAGCAGCTCCAGGACAGCGTTTGAAGCTTTCTTT
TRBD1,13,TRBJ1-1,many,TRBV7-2,CASSSWTGTEAFF,TGTGCCAGCAGCTCTTGGACAGGGACTGAAGCTTTCTTT
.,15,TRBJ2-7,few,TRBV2,CASSDLGPGDHEQYF,TGTGCCAGCAGTGATCTGGGACCAGGGGATCACGAGCAGTACTTC
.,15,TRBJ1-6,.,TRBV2,CASSESMAYNSPLHF,TGTGCCAGCAGTGAGTCGATGGCGTATAATTCACCCCTCCACTTT
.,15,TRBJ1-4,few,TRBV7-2,CASSQTAATNEKLFF,TGTGCCAGCAGCCAGACAGCTGCAACTAATGAAAAACTGTTTTTT
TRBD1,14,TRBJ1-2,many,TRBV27,CASSGTGGAYGYTF,TGTGCCAGCAGTGGGACAGGGGGGGCCTATGGCTACACCTTC
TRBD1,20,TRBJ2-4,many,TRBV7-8,CASSFGPRDRGPIAKNIQYF,TGTGCCAGCAGCTTCGGCCCCCGGGACAGGGGACCGATAGCCAAAAACATTCAGTACTTC
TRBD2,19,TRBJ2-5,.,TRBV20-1,CSARDPRTSGGPRGETQYF,TGCAGTGCTAGAGATCCCAGGACTAGCGGGGGCCCAAGGGGAGAGACCCAGTACTTC
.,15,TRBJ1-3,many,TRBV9,CASSQGPGTPGTIYF,TGTGCCAGCAGCCAGGGGCCGGGTACGCCGGGCACCATATATTTT
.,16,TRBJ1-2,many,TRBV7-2,CASSLETGRANYGYTF,TGTGCCAGCAGCTTGGAGACAGGCCGAGCTAACTATGGCTACACCTTC
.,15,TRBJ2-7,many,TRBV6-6,CASSYPSAGLYEQYF,TGTGCCAGCAGTTACCCGAGCGCCGGGTTATACGAGCAGTACTTC